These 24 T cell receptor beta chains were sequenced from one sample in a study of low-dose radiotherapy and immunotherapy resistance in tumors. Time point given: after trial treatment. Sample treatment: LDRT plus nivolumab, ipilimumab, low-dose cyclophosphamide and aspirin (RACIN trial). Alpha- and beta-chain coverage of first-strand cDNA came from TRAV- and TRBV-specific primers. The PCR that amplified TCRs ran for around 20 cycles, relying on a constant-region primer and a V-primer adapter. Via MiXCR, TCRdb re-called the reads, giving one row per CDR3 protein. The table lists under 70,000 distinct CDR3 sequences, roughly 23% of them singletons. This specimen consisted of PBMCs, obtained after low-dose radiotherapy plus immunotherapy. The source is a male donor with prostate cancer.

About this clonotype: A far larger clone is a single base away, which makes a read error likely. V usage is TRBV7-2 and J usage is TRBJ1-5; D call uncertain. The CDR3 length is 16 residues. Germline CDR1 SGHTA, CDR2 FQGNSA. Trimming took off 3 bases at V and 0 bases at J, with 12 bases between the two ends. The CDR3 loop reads CASSFAQAYSNQPQHF. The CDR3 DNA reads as TGTGCCAGCAGCTTTGCCCAGGCTTATAGCAATCAGCCCCAGCATTTT.

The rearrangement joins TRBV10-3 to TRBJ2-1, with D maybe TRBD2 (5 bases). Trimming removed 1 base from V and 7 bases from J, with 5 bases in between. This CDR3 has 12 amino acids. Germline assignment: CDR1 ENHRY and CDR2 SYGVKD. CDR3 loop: CAISELANEQFF. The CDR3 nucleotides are TGTGCCATCAGTGAGTTAGCGAATGAGCAGTTCTTC.

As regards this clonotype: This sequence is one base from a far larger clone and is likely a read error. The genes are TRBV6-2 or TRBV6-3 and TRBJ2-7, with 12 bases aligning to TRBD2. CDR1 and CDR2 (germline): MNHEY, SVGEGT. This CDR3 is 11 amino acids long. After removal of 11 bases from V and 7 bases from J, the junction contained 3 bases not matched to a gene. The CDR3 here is CASSGRDEQYF. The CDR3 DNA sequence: TGTGCCTCTAGCGGGAGGGATGAGCAGTACTTC.

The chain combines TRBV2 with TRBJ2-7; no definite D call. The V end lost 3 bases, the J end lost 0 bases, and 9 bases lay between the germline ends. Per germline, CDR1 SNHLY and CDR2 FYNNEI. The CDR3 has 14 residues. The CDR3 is CASSDGLLSYEQYF. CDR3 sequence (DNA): TGTGCCAGCAGTGATGGGTTACTCTCCTACGAGCAGTACTTC.

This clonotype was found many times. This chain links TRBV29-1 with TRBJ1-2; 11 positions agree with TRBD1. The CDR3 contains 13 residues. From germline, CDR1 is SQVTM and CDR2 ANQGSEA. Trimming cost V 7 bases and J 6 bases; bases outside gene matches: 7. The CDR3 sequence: CSAHSGQGDGYTF. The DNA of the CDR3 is TGCAGCGCACACTCGGGACAGGGGGATGGCTACACCTTC.

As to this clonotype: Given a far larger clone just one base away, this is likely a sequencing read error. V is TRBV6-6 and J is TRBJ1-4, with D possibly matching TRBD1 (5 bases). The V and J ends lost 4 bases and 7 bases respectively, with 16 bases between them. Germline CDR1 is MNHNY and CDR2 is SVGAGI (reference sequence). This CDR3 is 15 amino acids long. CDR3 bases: TGTGCCAGCAGTTCTCGGGTCAGGGTTGGTGAAAAACTGTTTTTT. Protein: CASSSRVRVGEKLFF.

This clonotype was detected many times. This chain's CDR3 is CASSKLGPSYNEQFF. The CDR3 DNA reads as TGTGCCAGCAGCAAATTAGGGCCGTCCTACAATGAGCAGTTCTTC. This rearrangement joins TRBV21-1 to TRBJ2-1; the D call in the table, TRBD2, was not verified against the DNA. TRBV21-1 is tagged as a pseudogene. This CDR3 region has 15 residues.

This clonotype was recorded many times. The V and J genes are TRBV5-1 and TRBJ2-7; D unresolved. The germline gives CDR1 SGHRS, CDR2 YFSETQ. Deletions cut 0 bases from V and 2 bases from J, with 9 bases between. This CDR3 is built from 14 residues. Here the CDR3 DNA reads TGCGCCAGCAGCTTGGAAGGTAGAACCTACGAGCAGTACTTC. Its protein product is CASSLEGRTYEQYF.

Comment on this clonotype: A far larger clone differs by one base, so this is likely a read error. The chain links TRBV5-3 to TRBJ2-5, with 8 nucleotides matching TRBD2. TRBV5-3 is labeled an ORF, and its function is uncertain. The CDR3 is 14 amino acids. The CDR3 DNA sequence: TGTTCCAGCACTGGAGCGGGGGACTTGGAGACCCAGTACTTC. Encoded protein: CSSTGAGDLETQYF.

CDR3 DNA: TGTGCCAGCAGCGTAGAGGAGCGGGACAGGAGGAATCAGCCCCAGCATTTT. This codes for CASSVEERDRRNQPQHF. The V and J genes are TRBV9 and TRBJ1-5, with 8 bases identical to TRBD1. Per germline, CDR1 SGDLS and CDR2 YYNGEE. V lost 0 bases and J lost 4; bases outside the gene matches: 9. The CDR3 length is 17 residues.

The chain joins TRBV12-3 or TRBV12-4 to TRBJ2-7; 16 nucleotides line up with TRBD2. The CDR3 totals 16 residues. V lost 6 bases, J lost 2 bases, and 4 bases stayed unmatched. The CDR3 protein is CASRPGTSGGAYEQYF. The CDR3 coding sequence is TGTGCCAGCAGACCAGGGACTAGCGGGGGGGCCTACGAGCAGTACTTC.

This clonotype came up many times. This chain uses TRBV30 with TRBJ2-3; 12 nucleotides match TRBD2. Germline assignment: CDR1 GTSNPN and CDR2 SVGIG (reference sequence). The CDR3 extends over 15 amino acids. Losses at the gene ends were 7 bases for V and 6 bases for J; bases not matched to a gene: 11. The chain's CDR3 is CASPPASGGGDTQYF. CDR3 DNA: TGTGCCTCCCCCCCGGCTAGCGGGGGGGGGGATACGCAGTATTTT.

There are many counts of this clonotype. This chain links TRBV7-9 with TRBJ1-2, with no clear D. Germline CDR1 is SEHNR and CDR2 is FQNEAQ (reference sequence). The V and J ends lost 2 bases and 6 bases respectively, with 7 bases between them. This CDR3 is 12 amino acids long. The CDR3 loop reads CASSLRRNGYTF. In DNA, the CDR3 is TGTGCCAGCAGCTTACGGCGGAATGGCTACACCTTC.

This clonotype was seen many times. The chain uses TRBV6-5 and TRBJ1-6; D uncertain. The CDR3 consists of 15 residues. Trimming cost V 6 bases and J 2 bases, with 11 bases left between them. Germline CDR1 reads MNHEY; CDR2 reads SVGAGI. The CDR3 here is CASSPLQPYNSPLHF. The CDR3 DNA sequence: TGTGCCAGCAGCCCCCTCCAACCCTATAATTCACCCCTCCACTTT.

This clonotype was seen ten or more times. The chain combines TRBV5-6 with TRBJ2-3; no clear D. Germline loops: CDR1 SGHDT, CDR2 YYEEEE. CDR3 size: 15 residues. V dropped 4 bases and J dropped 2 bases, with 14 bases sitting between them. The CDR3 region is CASSARLVYTDTQYF. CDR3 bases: TGTGCCAGCAGCGCGAGACTGGTTTACACAGATACGCAGTATTTT.

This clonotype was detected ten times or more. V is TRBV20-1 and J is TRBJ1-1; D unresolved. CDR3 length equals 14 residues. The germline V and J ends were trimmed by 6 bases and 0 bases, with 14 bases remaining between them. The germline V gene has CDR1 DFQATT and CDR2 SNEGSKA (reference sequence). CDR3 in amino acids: CSAAQRLMNTEAFF. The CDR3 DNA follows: TGCAGTGCGGCCCAAAGGCTAATGAACACTGAAGCTTTCTTT.

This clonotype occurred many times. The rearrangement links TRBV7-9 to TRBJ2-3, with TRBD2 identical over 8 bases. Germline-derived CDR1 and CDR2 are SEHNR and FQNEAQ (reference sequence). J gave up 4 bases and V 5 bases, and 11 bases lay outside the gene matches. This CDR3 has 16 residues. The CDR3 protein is CASSQGAGGSADTQYF. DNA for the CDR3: TGTGCCAGCAGCCAAGGTGCGGGGGGCAGCGCAGATACGCAGTATTTT. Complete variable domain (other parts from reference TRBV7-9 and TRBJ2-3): DTGVSQNPRHKITKRGQNVTFRCDPISEHNRLYWYRQTLGQGPEFLTYFQNEAQLEKSRLLSDRFSAERPKGSFSTLEIQRTEQGDSAMYLCASSQGAGGSADTQYFGPGTRLTVL.

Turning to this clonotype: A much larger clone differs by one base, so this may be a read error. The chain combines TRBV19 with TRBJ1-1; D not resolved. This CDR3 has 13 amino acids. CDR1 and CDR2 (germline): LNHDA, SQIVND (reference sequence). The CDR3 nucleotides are TGTCCCAGTAGCGATCGGGCGAACACTGAAGCTTTCTTT. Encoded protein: CPSSDRANTEAFF.

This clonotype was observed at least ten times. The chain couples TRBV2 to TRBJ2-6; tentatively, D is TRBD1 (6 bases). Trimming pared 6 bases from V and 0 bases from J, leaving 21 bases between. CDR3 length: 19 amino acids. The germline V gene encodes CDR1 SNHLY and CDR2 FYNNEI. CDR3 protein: CASRRRDTTLLSGANVLTF. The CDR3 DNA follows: TGTGCCAGCAGGAGACGGGACACAACTCTCCTCTCTGGGGCCAACGTCCTGACTTTC.

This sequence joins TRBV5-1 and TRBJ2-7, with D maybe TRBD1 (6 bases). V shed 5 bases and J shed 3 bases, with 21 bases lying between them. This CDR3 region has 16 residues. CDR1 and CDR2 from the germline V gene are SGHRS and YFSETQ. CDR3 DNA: TGCGCCAGCAGAGAACAGGGTTTGACGGGATACTACGAGCAGTACTTC. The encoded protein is CASREQGLTGYYEQYF.

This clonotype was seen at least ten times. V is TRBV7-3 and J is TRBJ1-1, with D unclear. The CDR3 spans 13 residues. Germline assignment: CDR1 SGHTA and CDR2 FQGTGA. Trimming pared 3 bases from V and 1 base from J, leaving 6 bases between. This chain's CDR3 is CASSFNKNTEAFF. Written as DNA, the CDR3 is TGTGCCAGCAGCTTTAACAAGAACACTGAAGCTTTCTTT.

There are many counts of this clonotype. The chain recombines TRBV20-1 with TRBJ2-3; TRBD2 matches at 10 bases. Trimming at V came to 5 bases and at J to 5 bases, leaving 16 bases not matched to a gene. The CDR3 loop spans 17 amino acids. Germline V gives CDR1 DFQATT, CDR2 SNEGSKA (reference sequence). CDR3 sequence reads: CSAPQGASGSGGDTQYF. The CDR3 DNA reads TGCAGTGCTCCCCAGGGGGCTAGCGGGAGTGGTGGAGATACGCAGTATTTT.

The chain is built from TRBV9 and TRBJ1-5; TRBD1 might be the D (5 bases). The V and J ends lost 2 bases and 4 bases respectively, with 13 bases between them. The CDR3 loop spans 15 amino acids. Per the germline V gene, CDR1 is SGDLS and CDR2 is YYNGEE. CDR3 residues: CASSVGTMGNQPQHF. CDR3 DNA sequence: TGTGCCAGCAGCGTCGGGACCATGGGGAATCAGCCCCAGCATTTT.

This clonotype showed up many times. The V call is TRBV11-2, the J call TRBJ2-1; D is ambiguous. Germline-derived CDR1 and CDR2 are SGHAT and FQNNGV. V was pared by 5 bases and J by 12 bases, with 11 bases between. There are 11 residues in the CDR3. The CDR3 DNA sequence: TGTGCCAGCAGCAACAGTGCTGCGCAGTTCTTC. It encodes CASSNSAAQFF.